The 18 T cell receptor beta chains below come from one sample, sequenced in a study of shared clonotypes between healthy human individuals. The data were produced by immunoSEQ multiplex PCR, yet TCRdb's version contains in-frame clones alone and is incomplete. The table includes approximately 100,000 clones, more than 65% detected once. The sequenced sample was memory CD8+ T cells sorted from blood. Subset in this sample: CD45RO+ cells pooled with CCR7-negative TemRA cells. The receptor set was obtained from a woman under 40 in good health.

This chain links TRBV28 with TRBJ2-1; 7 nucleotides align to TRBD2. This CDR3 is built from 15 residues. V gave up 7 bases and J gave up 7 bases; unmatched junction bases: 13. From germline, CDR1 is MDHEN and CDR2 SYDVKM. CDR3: CASTTRGEGRNEQFF. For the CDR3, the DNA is TGTGCCAGCACCACACGGGGGGAGGGCCGGAATGAGCAGTTCTTC.

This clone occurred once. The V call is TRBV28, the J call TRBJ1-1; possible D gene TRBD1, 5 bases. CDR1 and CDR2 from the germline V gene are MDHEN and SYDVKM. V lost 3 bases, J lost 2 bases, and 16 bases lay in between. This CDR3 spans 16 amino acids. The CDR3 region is CASSFPPLQGNTEAFF. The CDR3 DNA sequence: TGTGCCAGCAGTTTCCCCCCCCTGCAGGGAAACACTGAAGCTTTCTTT.

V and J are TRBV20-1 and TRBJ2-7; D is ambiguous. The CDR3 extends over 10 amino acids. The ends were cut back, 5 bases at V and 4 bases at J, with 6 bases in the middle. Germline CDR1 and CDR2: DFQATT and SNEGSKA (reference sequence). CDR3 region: CSAPLYEQYF. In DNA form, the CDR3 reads TGCAGTGCTCCACTATACGAGCAGTACTTC.

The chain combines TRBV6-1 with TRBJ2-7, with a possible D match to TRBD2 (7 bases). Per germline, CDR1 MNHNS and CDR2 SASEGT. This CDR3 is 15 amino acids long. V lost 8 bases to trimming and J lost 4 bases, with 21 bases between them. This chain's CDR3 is CASSWGAGEPYEQYF. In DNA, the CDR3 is TGTGCCAGCTCATGGGGGGCGGGAGAACCGTACGAGCAGTACTTC.

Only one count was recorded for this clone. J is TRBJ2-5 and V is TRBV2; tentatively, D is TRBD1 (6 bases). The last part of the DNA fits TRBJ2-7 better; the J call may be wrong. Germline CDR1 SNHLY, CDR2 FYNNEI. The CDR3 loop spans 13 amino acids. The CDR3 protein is CASSGRTEYEQYF. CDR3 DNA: TGTGCCAGCAGTGGAAGGACAGAGTACGAGCAGTACTTC.

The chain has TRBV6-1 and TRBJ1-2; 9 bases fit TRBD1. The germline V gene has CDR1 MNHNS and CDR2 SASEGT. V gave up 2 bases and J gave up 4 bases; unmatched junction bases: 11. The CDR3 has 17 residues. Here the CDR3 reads CASSEFGDRGLAYGYTF. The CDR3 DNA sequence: TGTGCCAGCAGTGAATTTGGAGACAGGGGGTTGGCCTATGGCTACACCTTC.

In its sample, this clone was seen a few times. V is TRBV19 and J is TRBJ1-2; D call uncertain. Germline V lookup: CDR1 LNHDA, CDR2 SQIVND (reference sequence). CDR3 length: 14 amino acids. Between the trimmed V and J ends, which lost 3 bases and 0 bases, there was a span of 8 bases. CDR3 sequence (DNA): TGTGCCAGTAGTATCACTGACACTAACTATGGCTACACCTTC. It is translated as CASSITDTNYGYTF.

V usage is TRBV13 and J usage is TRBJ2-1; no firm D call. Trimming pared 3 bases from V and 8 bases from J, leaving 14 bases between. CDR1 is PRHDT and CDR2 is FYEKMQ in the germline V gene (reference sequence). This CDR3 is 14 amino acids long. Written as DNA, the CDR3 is TGTGCCAGCAGCTTGCCGGAGACCCAGGATGAGCAGTTCTTC. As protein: CASSLPETQDEQFF. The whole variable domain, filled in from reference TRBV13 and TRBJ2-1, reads AAGVIQSPRHLIKEKRETATLKCYPIPRHDTVYWYQQGPGQDPQFLISFYEKMQSDKGSIPDRFSAQQFSDYHSELNMSSLELGDSALYFCASSLPETQDEQFFGPGTRLTVL.

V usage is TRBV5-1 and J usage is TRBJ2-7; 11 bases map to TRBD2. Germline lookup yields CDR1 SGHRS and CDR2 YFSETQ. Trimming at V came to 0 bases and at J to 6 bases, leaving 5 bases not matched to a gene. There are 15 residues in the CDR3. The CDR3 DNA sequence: TGCGCCAGCAGCTTGGAACTAGCGGGAGTACCCGAGCAGTACTTC. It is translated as CASSLELAGVPEQYF.

The CDR3 DNA sequence: TGTGCCAGCAGCTTGGAATTTTACAGGGGGATCGGCACTGAAGCTTTCTTT. Residues: CASSLEFYRGIGTEAFF. V usage is TRBV5-5 and J usage is TRBJ1-1; 8 nucleotides match TRBD1. The V segment lost 0 bases and the J segment 4 bases; nucleotides outside the gene matches: 11. CDR3 size: 17 residues. The germline CDR1 and CDR2 sequences are SGHKS and YYEKEE (reference sequence).

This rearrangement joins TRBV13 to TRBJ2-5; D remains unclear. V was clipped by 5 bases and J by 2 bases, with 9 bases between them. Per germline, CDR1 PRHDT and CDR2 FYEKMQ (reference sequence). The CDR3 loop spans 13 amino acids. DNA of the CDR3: TGTGCCAGCAGCCCGGCTCCTCAAGAGACCCAGTACTTC. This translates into CASSPAPQETQYF.

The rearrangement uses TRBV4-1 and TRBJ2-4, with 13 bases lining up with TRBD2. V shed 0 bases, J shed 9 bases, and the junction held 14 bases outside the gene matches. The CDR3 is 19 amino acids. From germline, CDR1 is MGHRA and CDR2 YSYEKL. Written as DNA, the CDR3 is TGCGCCAGCAGCCAAGATTGGGACACTAGCGGGAGGGCGCGAACCATTCAGTACTTC. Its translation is CASSQDWDTSGRARTIQYF.

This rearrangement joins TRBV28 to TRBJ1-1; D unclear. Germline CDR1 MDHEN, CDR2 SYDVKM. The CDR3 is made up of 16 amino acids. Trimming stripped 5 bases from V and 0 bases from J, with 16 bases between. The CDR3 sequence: CASSPLEWALNTEAFF. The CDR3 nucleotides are TGTGCCAGCAGTCCGTTAGAGTGGGCGTTGAACACTGAAGCTTTCTTT.

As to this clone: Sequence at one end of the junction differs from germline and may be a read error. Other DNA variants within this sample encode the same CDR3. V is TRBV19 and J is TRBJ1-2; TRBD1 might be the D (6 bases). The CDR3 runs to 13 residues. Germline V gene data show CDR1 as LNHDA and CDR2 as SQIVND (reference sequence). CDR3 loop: CASSIAGAYGYTF. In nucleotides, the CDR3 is TGTGCCAGTAGTATCGCGGGGGCCTATGGTTACACCTTC. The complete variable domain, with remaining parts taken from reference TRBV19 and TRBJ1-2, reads DGGITQSPKYLFRKEGQNVTLSCEQNLNHDAMYWYRQDPGQGLRLIYYSQIVNDFQKGDIAEGYSVSREKKESFPLTVTSAQKNPTAFYLCASSIAGAYGYTFGSGTRLTVV.

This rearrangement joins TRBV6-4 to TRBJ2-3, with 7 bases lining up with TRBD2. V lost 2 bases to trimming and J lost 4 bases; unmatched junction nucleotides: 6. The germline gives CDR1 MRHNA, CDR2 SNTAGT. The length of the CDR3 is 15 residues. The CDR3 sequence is CASSDGGSGADTQYF. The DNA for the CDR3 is TGTGCCAGCAGTGACGGCGGGAGCGGCGCAGATACGCAGTATTTT.

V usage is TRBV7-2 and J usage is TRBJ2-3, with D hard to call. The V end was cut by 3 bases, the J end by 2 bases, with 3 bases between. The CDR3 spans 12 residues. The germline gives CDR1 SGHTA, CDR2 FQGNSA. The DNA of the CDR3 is TGTGCCAGCAGCTTGTACACAGATACGCAGTATTTT. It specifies CASSLYTDTQYF.

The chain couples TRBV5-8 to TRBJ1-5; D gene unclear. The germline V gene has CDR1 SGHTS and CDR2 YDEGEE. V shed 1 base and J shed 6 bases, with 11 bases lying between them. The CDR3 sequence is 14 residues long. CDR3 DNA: TGTGCCAGCAGCTTGCTGTGGGAGAGTCAGCCCCAGCATTTT. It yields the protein CASSLLWESQPQHF.

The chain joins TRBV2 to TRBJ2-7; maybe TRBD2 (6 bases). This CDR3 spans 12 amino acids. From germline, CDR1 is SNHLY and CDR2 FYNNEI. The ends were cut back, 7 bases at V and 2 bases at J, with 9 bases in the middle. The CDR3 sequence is CASTGGTYEQYF. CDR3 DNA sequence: TGTGCCAGCACTGGGGGGACCTACGAGCAGTACTTC.